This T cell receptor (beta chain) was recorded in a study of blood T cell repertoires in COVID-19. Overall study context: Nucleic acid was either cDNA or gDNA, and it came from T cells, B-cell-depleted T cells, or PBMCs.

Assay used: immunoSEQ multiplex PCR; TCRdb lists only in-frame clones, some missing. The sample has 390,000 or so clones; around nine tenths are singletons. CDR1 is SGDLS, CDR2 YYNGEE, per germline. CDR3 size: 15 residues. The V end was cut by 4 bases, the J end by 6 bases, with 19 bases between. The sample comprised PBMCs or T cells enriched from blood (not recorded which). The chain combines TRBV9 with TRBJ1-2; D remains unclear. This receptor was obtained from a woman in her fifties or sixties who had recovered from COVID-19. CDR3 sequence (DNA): TGTGCCAGCAGCCCCGGGGAGGGTATGTGGGATGGCTACACCTTC. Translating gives CASSPGEGMWDGYTF. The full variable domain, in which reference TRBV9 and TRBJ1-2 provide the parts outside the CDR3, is DSGVTQTPKHLITATGQRVTLRCSPRSGDLSVYWYQQSLDQGLQFLIQYYNGEERAKGNILERFSAQQFPDLHSELNLSSLELGDSALYFCASSPGEGMWDGYTFGSGTRLTVV.